These 27 T cell receptor beta chains share one sample of origin, sequenced in a study of OX40 agonist ivuxolimab in advanced cancers. The method was immunoSEQ multiplex PCR; TCRdb's version includes in-frame clones alone and lacks a portion of them. The sample consists of 60,000 or so clones, roughly 88% of them appearing once. Source: CD4+ or CD8+ T cells sorted from blood, taken in a trial of the OX40 agonist ivuxolimab. All receptors come from an adult with an advanced solid tumor such as melanoma, head and neck, liver or kidney cancer.

CDR3 residues: CASSLRATYEQYF. CDR3 DNA: TGTGCCAGCAGCCTTCGGGCCACCTACGAGCAGTACTTC. V gene TRBV7-2 combines with J gene TRBJ2-7; no clear D gene. CDR1 SGHTA and CDR2 FQGNSA come from the germline V gene. There are 13 residues in the CDR3. Trimming took off 5 bases at V and 2 bases at J, with 10 bases between the two ends.

The chain recombines TRBV5-3 with TRBJ2-2, with D possibly TRBD1 on 8 matching bases. TRBV5-3 is annotated as an ORF whose role is uncertain. The germline V and J ends were trimmed by 8 bases and 7 bases, with 21 bases remaining between them. The CDR3 has 15 residues. CDR3 sequence (DNA): TGTGCCAGCAGCCCCCAGACAGGGGAGGGCGGGGAGCTGTTTTTT. The encoded protein is CASSPQTGEGGELFF.

This clone turned up a few times. The rearrangement uses TRBV20-1 and TRBJ1-1; D gene uncertain. The CDR3 totals 8 residues. V was trimmed by 7 bases and J by 8 bases, leaving 5 bases between them. Germline lookup yields CDR1 DFQATT and CDR2 SNEGSKA (reference sequence). This chain's CDR3 is CSVSEAFF. In DNA form, the CDR3 reads TGCAGTGTCAGCGAAGCTTTCTTT.

J is TRBJ1-4 and V is TRBV5-6, with D uncertain. The CDR3 is 14 amino acids. In germline, CDR1 is SGHDT, CDR2 YYEEEE. Trimming left V 2 bases short and J 4 bases short, with 9 bases between. Here the CDR3 DNA reads TGTGCCAGCAGCTTAGGGCGGATTAATGAAAAACTGTTTTTT. This codes for CASSLGRINEKLFF.

This chain joins TRBV10-3 and TRBJ2-2; 7 nucleotides align to TRBD1. Germline V gives CDR1 ENHRY, CDR2 SYGVKD. With V trimmed by 3 bases and J by 4 bases, 5 bases remained unmatched. The CDR3 covers 15 residues. Here the CDR3 DNA reads TGTGCCATCAGTGACGACAGGGAACCCACCGGGGAGCTGTTTTTT. Translating gives CAISDDREPTGELFF.

The chain recombines TRBV9 with TRBJ2-7, with D unresolved. Between the trimmed V and J ends, which lost 3 bases and 3 bases, there was a span of 19 bases. Germline CDR1 is SGDLS and CDR2 is YYNGEE. The CDR3 is 16 residues long. The CDR3 coding sequence is TGTGCCAGCAGCGCCATGCCAAGGGAAGGTGGCTACGAGCAGTACTTC. This translates into CASSAMPREGGYEQYF.

The chain has TRBV14 and TRBJ2-3, with 11 nucleotides matching TRBD2. Trimming at V came to 4 bases and at J to 4 bases, leaving 1 base not matched to a gene. CDR1 and CDR2 (germline): SGHDN, FVKESK. The CDR3 extends over 14 amino acids. The CDR3 coding sequence is TGTGCCAGCAGCCTAGCGGGGGGGCCAGATACGCAGTATTTT. Residues: CASSLAGGPDTQYF.

This chain links TRBV14 with TRBJ1-6; 8 bases are a match to TRBD1. Germline V lookup: CDR1 SGHDN, CDR2 FVKESK. The CDR3 loop spans 15 amino acids. J lost 7 bases, V lost 4 bases, and 6 bases had no gene match. CDR3 sequence: CASSPRQGNNSPLHF. CDR3 DNA: TGTGCCAGCAGCCCGAGACAGGGGAACAATTCACCCCTCCACTTT. The entire variable domain, with the rest obtained from reference TRBV14 and TRBJ1-6, is as follows: EAGVTQFPSHSVIEKGQTVTLRCDPISGHDNLYWYRRVMGKEIKFLLHFVKESKQDESGMPNNRFLAERTGGTYSTLKVQPAELEDSGVYFCASSPRQGNNSPLHFGNGTRLTVT.

CDR3 DNA sequence: TGTGCCAGCAGCGTAGACGGGGGGGCTTTCTACGAGCAGTACTTC. It codes for CASSVDGGAFYEQYF. The rearrangement joins TRBV9 to TRBJ2-7; 8 nucleotides agree with TRBD2. With 0 bases clipped from V and 3 bases from J, the junction kept 5 bases outside the gene matches. The CDR3 is 15 amino acids. Looked up from germline, CDR1 is SGDLS and CDR2 is YYNGEE.

V and J are TRBV9 and TRBJ2-7, with 9 nucleotides matching TRBD1. This CDR3 spans 14 amino acids. V trimming: 4 bases; J trimming: 3 bases; junction bases outside the gene matches: 5. Germline loops: CDR1 SGDLS, CDR2 YYNGEE. The CDR3: CASSPGTGNYEQYF. The CDR3 DNA is TGTGCCAGCAGCCCTGGGACAGGGAACTACGAGCAGTACTTC.

J is TRBJ2-3 and V is TRBV5-1, with 7 bases that match TRBD2. The CDR3 is 15 amino acids. The trim removed 0 bases at V and 3 bases at J, leaving 4 bases unmatched. Germline V gives CDR1 SGHRS, CDR2 YFSETQ. CDR3 residues: CASSLESGATDTQYF. DNA of the CDR3: TGCGCCAGCAGCTTGGAAAGCGGGGCAACAGATACGCAGTATTTT. Variable domain in full (rest from reference TRBV5-1 and TRBJ2-3): KAGVTQTPRYLIKTRGQQVTLSCSPISGHRSVSWYQQTPGQGLQFLFEYFSETQRNKGNFPGRFSGRQFSNSRSEMNVSTLELGDSALYLCASSLESGATDTQYFGPGTRLTVL.

This chain uses TRBV7-6 with TRBJ1-2; 7 bases agree with TRBD1. The germline V gene encodes CDR1 SGHVS and CDR2 FNYEAQ. CDR3 size: 15 residues. The V and J ends lost 1 base and 3 bases, in that order; junction bases with no gene match: 5. CDR3 amino acids: CASSLDRGPHYGYTF. CDR3 nucleotide sequence: TGTGCCAGCAGCTTAGACAGGGGCCCCCACTATGGCTACACCTTC.

The chain recombines TRBV29-1 with TRBJ2-7; 7 nucleotides line up with TRBD2. J lost 0 bases, V lost 4 bases, and 0 bases had no gene match. The germline V gene has CDR1 SQVTM and CDR2 ANQGSEA. There are 12 residues in the CDR3. The CDR3 DNA reads TGCAGCGTTGGGGGGGGCTCCTACGAGCAGTACTTC. As protein: CSVGGGSYEQYF.

The V and J genes are TRBV28 and TRBJ1-2, with 10 bases lining up with TRBD1. The CDR3 spans 15 residues. The germline gives CDR1 MDHEN, CDR2 SYDVKM. V lost 2 bases, J lost 4 bases, and 4 bases stayed unmatched. CDR3 nucleotide sequence: TGTGCCAGCAGTTTACAGACAGGGGGCGTCTATGGCTACACCTTC. Protein product: CASSLQTGGVYGYTF.

The chain recombines TRBV7-9 with TRBJ2-1, with D possibly called TRBD1 or TRBD2 (5 bases each). CDR1 and CDR2 (germline): SEHNR, FQNEAQ (reference sequence). The CDR3 is 17 residues long. V gave up 5 bases and J gave up 5 bases, with 22 bases separating them. The CDR3 nucleotides read TGTGCCAGCAGCACCCGGGGCCAGATACTCGGGAACAATGAGCAGTTCTTC. This sequence encodes CASSTRGQILGNNEQFF.

The chain joins TRBV19 to TRBJ2-6, with D perhaps matching TRBD1 (5 bases). From germline, CDR1 is LNHDA and CDR2 SQIVND (reference sequence). Trimming removed 3 bases at V and 0 bases at J, with 9 bases between. The CDR3 is 16 residues long. CDR3 DNA: TGTGCCAGTAGTATTGTGGGGCACTCTGGGGCCAACGTCCTGACTTTC. The encoded protein is CASSIVGHSGANVLTF.

The J gene is TRBJ1-5, the V gene TRBV5-1; no clear D. The germline V gene encodes CDR1 SGHRS and CDR2 YFSETQ. The CDR3 is 15 residues long. Trimming removed 1 base at V and 5 bases at J, with 13 bases between. The CDR3 DNA is TGCGCCAGCAGCTTGCGGCCGGGGAGGGATCAGCCCCAGCATTTT. Translation gives CASSLRPGRDQPQHF.

V gene TRBV7-9 combines with J gene TRBJ2-1, with 11 bases identical to TRBD1. Germline V gives CDR1 SEHNR, CDR2 FQNEAQ (reference sequence). The CDR3 has 16 residues. The V segment lost 1 base and the J segment 9 bases; nucleotides outside the gene matches: 8. The CDR3 loop reads CASSLEPGQGAGEQFF. CDR3 sequence (DNA): TGTGCCAGCAGCTTAGAACCCGGACAGGGGGCCGGTGAGCAGTTCTTC.

The gene calls are TRBV6-1 and TRBJ2-7; TRBD2 aligns across 7 bases. V trimming: 0 bases; J trimming: 2 bases; junction bases outside the gene matches: 4. CDR3 length equals 15 residues. CDR1 and CDR2 from the germline V gene are MNHNS and SASEGT. The DNA of the CDR3 is TGTGCCAGCAGTGAAGCGGGAGGGGCCCCCTACGAGCAGTACTTC. Protein sequence: CASSEAGGAPYEQYF.

The chain's CDR3 is CASSLAPTSGGSDEQFF. CDR3 coding DNA: TGTGCCAGCAGCTTGGCCCCAACTAGCGGGGGGTCCGATGAGCAGTTCTTC. The J gene is TRBJ2-1, the V gene TRBV5-5; 12 bases are a match to TRBD2. There are 17 residues in the CDR3. Looked up from germline, CDR1 is SGHKS and CDR2 is YYEKEE (reference sequence). V was pared by 0 bases and J by 8 bases, with 9 bases of the junction left unmatched.

The chain combines TRBV11-3 with TRBJ2-5, with 7 bases fitting TRBD2. Germline CDR1 is SGHNT and CDR2 is YENEEA. CDR3 length: 15 amino acids. V lost 4 bases and J lost 4; bases outside the gene matches: 9. In nucleotides, the CDR3 is TGTGCCAGCAGCTCGGGCTTGGGGGAGGGAGAGACCCAGTACTTC. Its translation is CASSSGLGEGETQYF.

This clone was counted between two and nine times. In the same sample, other DNA sequences code for this CDR3. The chain couples TRBV18 to TRBJ1-1, with a tentative D call TRBD1 (5 bases). V lost 3 bases and J lost 1, with 6 bases in between. Germline V gene sequence: CDR1 KGHSH, CDR2 LQKENI. The CDR3 is 13 amino acids. The CDR3 nucleotides are TGTGCCAGCTCACCCCAGGGGAACACTGAAGCTTTCTTT. The encoded protein is CASSPQGNTEAFF.

CDR3 sequence (DNA): TGTGCCAGCAGCTTGGGGCACCCGAGCTCCTACAATGAGCAGTTCTTC. Encoded protein: CASSLGHPSSYNEQFF. V is TRBV5-6 and J is TRBJ2-1; D gene unclear. Trimming removed 0 bases from V and 0 bases from J, with 10 bases in between. This CDR3 has 16 amino acids. In germline, CDR1 is SGHDT, CDR2 YYEEEE.

This clone came up a few times. The chain uses TRBV6-1 and TRBJ1-1, with D perhaps TRBD1 (6 bases). The V end was cut by 6 bases, the J end by 6 bases, with 14 bases between. Germline lookup yields CDR1 MNHNS and CDR2 SASEGT. The length of the CDR3 is 13 residues. CDR3 in amino acids: CASRTWGGPEAFF. As DNA, the CDR3 is TGTGCCAGCAGGACGTGGGGGGGCCCTGAAGCTTTCTTT.

The table lists this clone with a few counts. V is TRBV18 and J is TRBJ1-5; D may be TRBD1 (6 bases). Trimming stripped 1 base from V and 11 bases from J, with 21 bases between. CDR1 and CDR2 from the germline V gene are KGHSH and LQKENI. CDR3 length: 16 amino acids. CDR3 DNA sequence: TGTGCCAGCTCACCACAGAACGGGGGCAGTGGGGTGTCCCAGCATTTT. Residues: CASSPQNGGSGVSQHF.

V is TRBV5-1 and J is TRBJ2-2; a weak D match, TRBD2 (6 bases). The V gene lost 5 bases and the J gene lost 6 bases, with 17 bases spanning the gap. This CDR3 has 15 amino acids. Germline loops: CDR1 SGHRS, CDR2 YFSETQ. CDR3 bases: TGCGCCAGCAGTCCTCCGGGAGCCGAGGCCGGGGAGCTGTTTTTT. Its protein is CASSPPGAEAGELFF. The full variable domain, with the rest looked up from reference TRBV5-1 and TRBJ2-2, is KAGVTQTPRYLIKTRGQQVTLSCSPISGHRSVSWYQQTPGQGLQFLFEYFSETQRNKGNFPGRFSGRQFSNSRSEMNVSTLELGDSALYLCASSPPGAEAGELFFGEGSRLTVL.

This sequence joins TRBV7-2 and TRBJ2-5; 9 positions match TRBD2. CDR1 and CDR2 (germline): SGHTA, FQGNSA. V gave up 5 bases and J gave up 3 bases; unmatched junction bases: 4. The CDR3 extends over 14 amino acids. The CDR3 here is CASSRGGGEETQYF. Written as DNA, the CDR3 is TGTGCCAGCAGCCGTGGCGGGGGGGAAGAGACCCAGTACTTC.